One TCR beta chain is described in this entry. What this receptor recognizes is not known. Base qualities are not recorded, but no much larger clone differs from it by a single base. For sequencing of the TCRbeta CDR3 region, genomic DNA was extracted from the sorted cells. The immunoSEQ Assay was used to sequence the TCRbeta CDR3 regions. TCRdb provides this immuneACCESS table in a form limited to in-frame rearrangements. Some clones are lacking; in checked studies, under half of them reflect an unresolved V gene, and why the rest are absent is not known. The table for this sample lists about 76,000 clones; 85% of them were counted only once. The ten largest clones represent under 2% of the sample. This entry comes from a study of OX40 agonist ivuxolimab in advanced cancers. Concerning the study at large: Ivuxolimab was a fully human IgG2 agonistic monoclonal antibody targeting the costimulatory receptor OX40 (CD134). The point of sequencing TCRbeta in the periphery was to test whether ivuxolimab changed TCR sequence diversity and drove clonal T-cell expansion. Among the 50 to 55 dose-escalation patients, 19 had hepatocellular carcinoma, about 15 melanoma, 9 renal cell carcinoma and 9 head and neck cancer. Three dose-escalation patients achieved partial responses, one with hepatocellular carcinoma and two with cutaneous melanoma. Prior anti-PD-1, anti-PD-L1 or anti-CTLA-4 therapy was permitted, and checkpoint inhibitors had been received by about 44% of dose-escalation patients. The paper covers the monotherapy dose-escalation part of the phase I ivuxolimab trial, which included N of about 56 patients. A male proportion of roughly 80% and a mean age of approximately 55 years, ranging from about 23 to 90, were recorded for the dose-escalation cohort. Intravenous ivuxolimab was administered to patients every 2 weeks at six dose levels: 0.01, 0.1, 0.3, 1.5, 3 and 10 mg/kg. General findings and caveats noted by the study authors: At doses of 0.1 to 3.0 mg/kg, clonal expansion of both CD4+ and CD8+ T cells in blood was seen between baseline and week 6. After ivuxolimab, more expanded clones were found on average in CD8+ T cells than in CD4+ T cells. Low levels of normalized T-cell clonal expansion were also shown by some nonresponding patients. Antigen specificity was not determined for the clonally expanded peripheral T cells. In the 0.1-3.0 mg/kg groups, partial responders had among the lowest normalized peripheral clonal expansion, particularly in CD8+ T cells.

Patients with autoimmune disease history or receiving systemic immunosuppression were excluded from the trial. Peripheral blood for TCR sequencing was collected from all dose cohorts at baseline, on cycle 4 day 1, and on cycle 7 day 1. The samples were taken from a phase I, first-in-human, multicenter, open-label dose-escalation trial of ivuxolimab. Adults with locally advanced or metastatic melanoma, renal cell, hepatocellular, or head and neck squamous cell carcinoma were enrolled in the trial. CD4+ and CD8+ T cells were sorted separately from peripheral blood before TCR sequencing. The CDR3 goes from the cysteine to the phenylalanine over 15 residues. Only the CDR3 DNA stays, 45 bases, in frame from base 1. Trimming takes 7 bases from V and 0 bases from J, and the germline ends sit 14 bases apart. Per the germline V gene, SGDLS is the CDR1 and YYNGEE is the CDR2.

The receptor was isolated from an adult with an advanced solid tumor such as melanoma, head and neck, liver or kidney cancer. The sequenced sample was CD4+ or CD8+ T cells sorted from blood, obtained in a trial of the OX40 agonist ivuxolimab. This chain is built from TRBV9 and TRBJ2-1, with the D gene uncertain. CDR3 sequence: CASAMGESSYNEQFF. The nucleotides read TGTGCCAGCGCAATGGGTGAGAGCTCCTACAATGAGCAGTTCTTC. With the rest looked up from the reference TRBV9 and TRBJ2-1 genes rather than sequenced, the full variable domain is DSGVTQTPKHLITATGQRVTLRCSPRSGDLSVYWYQQSLDQGLQFLIQYYNGEERAKGNILERFSAQQFPDLHSELNLSSLELGDSALYFCASAMGESSYNEQFFGPGTRLTVL.